Below, 7 T cell receptor beta chains from the same sample are listed, as sequenced in a study of T cells in Graves' hyperthyroidism and ophthalmopathy. Authors of the study amplified TCR beta CDR3 regions from RNA transcripts. First-round RT-PCR targeting the TCR CDR3 was performed with the HTBI primer set. TCRdb reanalysed the multiplex PCR reads using MiXCR and keeps one entry per CDR3 protein. Of around 560,000 distinct CDR3 sequences in the sample, 16% were seen once. The sample taken for sequencing was blood. The source is a woman in her late teens or twenties with Graves' hyperthyroidism.

The V gene is TRBV19, the J gene TRBJ2-1, with 7 bases lining up with TRBD2. V was clipped by 3 bases and J by 2 bases; unmatched bases: 10. Germline CDR1 reads LNHDA; CDR2 reads SQIVND (reference sequence). The CDR3 sequence is 17 residues long. The CDR3 is CASSMNPLALTYNEQFF. The DNA of the CDR3 is TGTGCCAGTAGTATGAACCCACTAGCGTTGACCTACAATGAGCAGTTCTTC. The full variable domain, in which reference TRBV19 and TRBJ2-1 provide the parts outside the CDR3, is DGGITQSPKYLFRKEGQNVTLSCEQNLNHDAMYWYRQDPGQGLRLIYYSQIVNDFQKGDIAEGYSVSREKKESFPLTVTSAQKNPTAFYLCASSMNPLALTYNEQFFGPGTRLTVL.

This rearrangement joins TRBV5-5 to TRBJ1-2, with D possibly matching TRBD1 (6 bases). The CDR3 is made up of 14 amino acids. Germline V gives CDR1 SGHKS, CDR2 YYEKEE (reference sequence). Deletions cut 2 bases from V and 2 bases from J, with 10 bases between. This chain's CDR3 is CASSFRGGNYGYTF. CDR3 DNA sequence: TGTGCCAGCAGCTTTAGAGGGGGGAACTATGGCTACACCTTC.

This clonotype appeared a few times. V gene TRBV15 combines with J gene TRBJ2-7; 8 nucleotides match TRBD2. Germline-derived CDR1 and CDR2 are LNHNV and YYDKDF (reference sequence). The CDR3 has 15 residues. V gave up 2 bases and J gave up 4 bases; unmatched junction bases: 7. The chain's CDR3 is CATSRLAGLDYEQYF. The DNA for the CDR3 is TGTGCCACCAGCAGATTAGCGGGATTGGATTACGAGCAGTACTTC.

This clonotype was observed a handful of times. This rearrangement joins TRBV20-1 to TRBJ2-7; D may be TRBD1 (6 bases). The CDR3 extends over 13 amino acids. The V end lost 3 bases, the J end lost 4 bases, and 13 bases lay between the germline ends. Looked up from germline, CDR1 is DFQATT and CDR2 is SNEGSKA (reference sequence). The DNA of the CDR3 is TGCAGTGCTAGGAGGACAGTCGAATACGAGCAGTACTTC. It encodes CSARRTVEYEQYF.

The sample holds a few counts of this clonotype. V gene TRBV27 combines with J gene TRBJ1-4, with TRBD1 as a possible D gene (6 bases). Germline values: CDR1 MNHEY, CDR2 SMNVEV (reference sequence). The CDR3 consists of 14 residues. The V end was cut by 5 bases, the J end by 4 bases, with 11 bases between. In DNA, the CDR3 is TGTGCCAGCAGTCCCCGGGACATTAATGAAAAACTGTTTTTT. This translates into CASSPRDINEKLFF. Together with reference TRBV27 and TRBJ1-4, the CDR3 gives the full variable domain: EAQVTQNPRYLITVTGKKLTVTCSQNMNHEYMSWYRQDPGLGLRQIYYSMNVEVTDKGDVPEGYKVSRKEKRNFPLILESPSPNQTSLYFCASSPRDINEKLFFGSGTQLSVL.

The chain combines TRBV20-1 with TRBJ2-3; the D gene is possibly TRBD2 (5 bases). CDR3 length equals 15 residues. V shed 6 bases and J shed 4 bases, with 20 bases lying between them. Germline V gives CDR1 DFQATT, CDR2 SNEGSKA (reference sequence). The DNA of the CDR3 is TGCAGTGCCACCGGCGGGCCTCGGCCCCCAGATACGCAGTATTTT. This sequence encodes CSATGGPRPPDTQYF.

This clonotype was observed a handful of times. CDR3 region: CASSTGGANYGYTF. In DNA form, the CDR3 reads TGTGCCAGCAGCACCGGGGGGGCCAACTATGGCTACACCTTC. V usage is TRBV6-2 or TRBV6-3 and J usage is TRBJ1-2, with D tentatively TRBD1 (6 bases). V was shortened by 6 bases and J by 2 bases, with 13 bases between the two germline ends. Looked up from germline, CDR1 is MNHEY and CDR2 is SVGEGT. CDR3 length: 14 residues.